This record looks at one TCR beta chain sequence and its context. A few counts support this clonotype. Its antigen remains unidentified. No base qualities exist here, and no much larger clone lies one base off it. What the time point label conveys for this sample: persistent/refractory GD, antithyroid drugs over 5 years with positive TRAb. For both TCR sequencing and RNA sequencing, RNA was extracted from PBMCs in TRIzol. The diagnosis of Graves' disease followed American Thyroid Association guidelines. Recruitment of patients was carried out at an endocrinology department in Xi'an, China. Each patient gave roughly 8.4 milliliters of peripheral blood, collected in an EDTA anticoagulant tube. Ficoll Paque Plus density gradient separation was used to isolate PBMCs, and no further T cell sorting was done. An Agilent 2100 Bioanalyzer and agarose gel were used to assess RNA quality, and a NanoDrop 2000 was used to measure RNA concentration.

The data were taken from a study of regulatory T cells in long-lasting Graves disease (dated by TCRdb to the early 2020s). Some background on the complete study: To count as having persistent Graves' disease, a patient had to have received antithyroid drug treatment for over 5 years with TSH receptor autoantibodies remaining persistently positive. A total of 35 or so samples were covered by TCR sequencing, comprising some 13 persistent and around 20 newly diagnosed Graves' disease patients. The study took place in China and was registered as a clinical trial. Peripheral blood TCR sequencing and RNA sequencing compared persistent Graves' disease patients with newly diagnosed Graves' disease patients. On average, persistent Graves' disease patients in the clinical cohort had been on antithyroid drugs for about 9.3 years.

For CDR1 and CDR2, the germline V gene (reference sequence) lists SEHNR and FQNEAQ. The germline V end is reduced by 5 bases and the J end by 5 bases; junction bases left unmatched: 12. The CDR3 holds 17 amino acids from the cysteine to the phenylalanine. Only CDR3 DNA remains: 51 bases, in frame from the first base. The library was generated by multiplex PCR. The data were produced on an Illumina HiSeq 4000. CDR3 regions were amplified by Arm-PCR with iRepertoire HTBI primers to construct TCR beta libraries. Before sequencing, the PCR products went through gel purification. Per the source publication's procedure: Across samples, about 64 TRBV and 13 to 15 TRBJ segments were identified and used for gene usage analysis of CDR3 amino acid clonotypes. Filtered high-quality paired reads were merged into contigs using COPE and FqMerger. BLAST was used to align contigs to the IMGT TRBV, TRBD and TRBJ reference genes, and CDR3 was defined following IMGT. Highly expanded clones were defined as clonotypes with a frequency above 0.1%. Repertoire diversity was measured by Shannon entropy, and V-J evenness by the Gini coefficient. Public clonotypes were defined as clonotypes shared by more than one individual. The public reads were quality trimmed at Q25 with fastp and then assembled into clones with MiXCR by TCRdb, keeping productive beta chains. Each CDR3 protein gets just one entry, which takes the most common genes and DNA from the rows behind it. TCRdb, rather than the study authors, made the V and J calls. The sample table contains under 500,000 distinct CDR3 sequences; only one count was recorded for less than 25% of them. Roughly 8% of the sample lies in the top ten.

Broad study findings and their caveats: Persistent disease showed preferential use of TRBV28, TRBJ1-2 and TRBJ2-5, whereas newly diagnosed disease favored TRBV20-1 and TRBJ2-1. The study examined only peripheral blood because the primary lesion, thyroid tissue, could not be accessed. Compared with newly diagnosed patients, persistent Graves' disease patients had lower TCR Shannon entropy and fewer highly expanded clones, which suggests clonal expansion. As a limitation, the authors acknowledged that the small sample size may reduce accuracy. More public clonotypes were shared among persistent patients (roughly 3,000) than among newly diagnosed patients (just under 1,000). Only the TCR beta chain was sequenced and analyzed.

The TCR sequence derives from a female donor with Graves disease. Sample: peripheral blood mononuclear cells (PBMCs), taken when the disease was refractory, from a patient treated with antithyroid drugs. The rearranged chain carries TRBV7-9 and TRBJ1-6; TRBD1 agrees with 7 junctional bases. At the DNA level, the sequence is TGTGCCAGCAGCGACGGGACAGCAGAGATACATAATTCACCCCTCCACTTT. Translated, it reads CASSDGTAEIHNSPLHF.